This TCR beta chain was recorded in a study of blood T cell repertoires in COVID-19. On the study more broadly: The analysed material was cDNA or gDNA that came from T cells, B-cell-depleted T cells, or PBMCs.

Patients at the Seattle site were enrolled during active infection and followed longitudinally. Germline V gene data show CDR1 as SSHAT and CDR2 as FNYEAQ (reference sequence). The CDR3 is 15 residues long. As for this clone: Germline is not matched at one junction end, which may reflect a read error.

Assay used: immunoSEQ multiplex PCR; TCRdb lists only in-frame clones, some missing. The top ten clones hold just under 6.5% of a sample with some 260,000 clones, 88% of them seen once. This chain connects TRBV7-7 to TRBJ2-3, with a possible D match to TRBD1 (5 bases). Source material: peripheral blood. The clonotype originates from a woman younger than 45 with COVID-19, enrolled during active disease. Here the CDR3 reads CASSLRGLSTDTQYF. In nucleotides, the CDR3 is TGTGCTAGCAGCTTAAGGGGTCTGAGCACAGATACGCAGTATTTT.